This T cell receptor beta chain is drawn from a study of T cells in Graves' hyperthyroidism and ophthalmopathy. Points on this clonotype: Its target is unknown.

Trimming stripped 1 base from V and 4 bases from J, with 13 bases between. The CDR3 covers 15 residues. Germline V gene lookup returns CDR1 KGHSY and CDR2 FQNENV. The CDR3 regions of TCR beta were amplified from RNA transcripts. During a first-round RT-PCR of the TCR CDR3, the HTBI primer set was used. TCRdb re-analysed the multiplex PCR reads in MiXCR, keeping a single row per CDR3 protein. The sample has fewer than 450,000 distinct CDR3 sequences, approximately 17% seen once. Study findings and constraints: In the analysis, a 13 V-J model separated ophthalmopathy from stable hyperthyroidism. Ophthalmopathy was predicted by the model a median of 6.5 months ahead of onset.

The sample consisted of blood. The sequence was obtained from a woman in her 30s with Graves' hyperthyroidism that later progressed to Graves' ophthalmopathy. The V call is TRBV16, the J call TRBJ1-1; D perhaps matches TRBD1 (5 bases). CDR3 sequence reads: CASSQLAGGGTEAFF. In DNA form, the CDR3 reads TGTGCCAGCAGCCAATTGGCGGGCGGGGGCACTGAAGCTTTCTTT.